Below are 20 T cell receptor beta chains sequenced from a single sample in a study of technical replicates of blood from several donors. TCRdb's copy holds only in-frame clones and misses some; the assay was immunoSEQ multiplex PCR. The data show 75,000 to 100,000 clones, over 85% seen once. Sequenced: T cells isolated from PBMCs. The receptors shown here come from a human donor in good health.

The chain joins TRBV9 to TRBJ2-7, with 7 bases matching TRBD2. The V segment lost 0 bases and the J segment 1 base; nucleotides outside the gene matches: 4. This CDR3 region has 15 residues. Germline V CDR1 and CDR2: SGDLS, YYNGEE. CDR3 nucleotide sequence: TGTGCCAGCAGCGTAGGACTAGCTCCGTCCTACGAGCAGTACTTC. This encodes CASSVGLAPSYEQYF.

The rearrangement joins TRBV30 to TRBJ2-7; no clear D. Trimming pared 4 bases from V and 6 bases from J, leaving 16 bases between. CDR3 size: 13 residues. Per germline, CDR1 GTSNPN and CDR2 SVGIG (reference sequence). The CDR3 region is CAWTTQTGSEQYF. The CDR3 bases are TGTGCCTGGACGACCCAGACGGGTTCCGAGCAGTACTTC.

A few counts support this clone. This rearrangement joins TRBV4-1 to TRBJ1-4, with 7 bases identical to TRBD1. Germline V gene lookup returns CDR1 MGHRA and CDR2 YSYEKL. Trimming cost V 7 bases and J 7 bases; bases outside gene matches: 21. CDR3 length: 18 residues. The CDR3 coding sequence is TGCGCCAGCAAATCGCTGACCGCCAGGGACAGCTTATTTGAAAAACTGTTTTTT. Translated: CASKSLTARDSLFEKLFF.

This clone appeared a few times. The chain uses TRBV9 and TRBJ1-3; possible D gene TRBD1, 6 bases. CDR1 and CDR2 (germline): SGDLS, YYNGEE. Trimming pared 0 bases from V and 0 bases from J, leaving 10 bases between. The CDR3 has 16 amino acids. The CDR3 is CASSVGRTDSGNTIYF. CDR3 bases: TGTGCCAGCAGCGTAGGCCGGACAGACTCTGGAAACACCATATATTTT.

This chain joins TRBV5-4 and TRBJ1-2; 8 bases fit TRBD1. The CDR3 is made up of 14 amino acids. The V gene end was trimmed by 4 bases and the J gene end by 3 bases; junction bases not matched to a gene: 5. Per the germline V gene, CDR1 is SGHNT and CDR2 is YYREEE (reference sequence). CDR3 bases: TGTGCCAGCAGCCAGACAGGGGATCACTATGGCTACACCTTC. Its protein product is CASSQTGDHYGYTF.

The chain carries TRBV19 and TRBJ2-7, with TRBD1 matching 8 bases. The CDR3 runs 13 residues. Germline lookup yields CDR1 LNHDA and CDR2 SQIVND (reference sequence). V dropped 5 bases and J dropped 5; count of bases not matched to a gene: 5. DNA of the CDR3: TGTGCCAGTAGTCTGACAGGGGACCACGAGCAGTACTTC. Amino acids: CASSLTGDHEQYF.

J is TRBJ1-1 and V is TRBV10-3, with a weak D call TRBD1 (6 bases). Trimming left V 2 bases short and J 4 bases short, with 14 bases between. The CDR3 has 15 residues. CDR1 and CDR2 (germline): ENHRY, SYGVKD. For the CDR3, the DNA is TGTGCCATCAGTGAGATGGACAGAGGGACCACTGAAGCTTTCTTT. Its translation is CAISEMDRGTTEAFF.

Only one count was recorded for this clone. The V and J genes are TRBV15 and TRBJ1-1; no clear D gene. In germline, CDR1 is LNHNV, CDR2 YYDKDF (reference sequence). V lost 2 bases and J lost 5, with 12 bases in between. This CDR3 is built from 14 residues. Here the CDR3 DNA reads TGTGCCACCAGCAGATGGGATAGGGAGACTGAAGCTTTCTTT. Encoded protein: CATSRWDRETEAFF.

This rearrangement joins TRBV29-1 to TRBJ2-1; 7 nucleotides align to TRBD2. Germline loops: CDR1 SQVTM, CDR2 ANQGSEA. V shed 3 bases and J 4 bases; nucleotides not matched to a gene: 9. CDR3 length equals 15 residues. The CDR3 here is CSVEGFREAYNEQFF. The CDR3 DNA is TGCAGCGTTGAGGGATTCCGGGAGGCGTACAATGAGCAGTTCTTC.

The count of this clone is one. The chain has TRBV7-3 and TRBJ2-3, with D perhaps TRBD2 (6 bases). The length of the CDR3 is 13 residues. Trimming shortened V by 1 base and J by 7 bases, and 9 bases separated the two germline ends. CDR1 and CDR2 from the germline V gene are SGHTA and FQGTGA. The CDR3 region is CASSLNGRNTQYF. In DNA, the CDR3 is TGTGCCAGCAGCTTAAACGGGAGAAATACGCAGTATTTT.

The CDR3 here is CAWSVQGGNTIYF. Written as DNA, the CDR3 is TGTGCCTGGAGTGTACAGGGTGGAAACACCATATATTTT. The rearrangement uses TRBV30 and TRBJ1-3, with D perhaps matching TRBD1 (6 bases). CDR1 is GTSNPN, CDR2 SVGIG, per germline (reference sequence). V shed 0 bases and J shed 3 bases, with 6 bases lying between them. The CDR3 sequence is 13 residues long.

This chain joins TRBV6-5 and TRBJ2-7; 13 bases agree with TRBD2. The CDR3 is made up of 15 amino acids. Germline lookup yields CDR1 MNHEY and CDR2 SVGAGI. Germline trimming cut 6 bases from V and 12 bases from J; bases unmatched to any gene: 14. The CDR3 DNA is TGTGCCAGCAGCCCACCGGGACTAGCGGGGAAGGGCTGGTACTTC. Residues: CASSPPGLAGKGWYF.

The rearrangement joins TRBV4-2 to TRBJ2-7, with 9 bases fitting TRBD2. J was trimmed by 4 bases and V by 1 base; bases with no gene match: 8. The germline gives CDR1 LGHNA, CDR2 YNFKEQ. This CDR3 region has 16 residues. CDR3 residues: CASSQGGGGSGYEQYF. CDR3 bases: TGTGCCAGCAGCCAAGGCGGGGGGGGGTCTGGGTACGAGCAGTACTTC.

Here the CDR3 reads CASSSDRDPFYGYTF. CDR3 coding DNA: TGTGCCAGCAGCTCGGACAGGGACCCTTTCTATGGCTACACCTTC. This chain uses TRBV6-5 with TRBJ1-2; 8 nucleotides agree with TRBD1. V was clipped by 6 bases and J by 4 bases; unmatched bases: 10. The germline gives CDR1 MNHEY, CDR2 SVGAGI. This CDR3 has 15 residues.

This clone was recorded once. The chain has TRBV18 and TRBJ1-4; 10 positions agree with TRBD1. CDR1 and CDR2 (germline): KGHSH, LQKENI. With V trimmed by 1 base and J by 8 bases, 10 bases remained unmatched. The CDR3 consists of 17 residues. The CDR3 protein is CASSPLPGQGRGEKLFF. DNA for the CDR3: TGTGCCAGCTCACCACTTCCGGGACAGGGGCGAGGAGAAAAACTGTTTTTT.

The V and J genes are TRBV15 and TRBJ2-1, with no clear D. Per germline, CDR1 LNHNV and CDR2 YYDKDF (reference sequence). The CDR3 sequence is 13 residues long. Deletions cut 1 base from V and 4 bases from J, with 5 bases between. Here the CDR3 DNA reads TGTGCCACCAGCAGAGGAGAGTACAATGAGCAGTTCTTC. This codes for CATSRGEYNEQFF.

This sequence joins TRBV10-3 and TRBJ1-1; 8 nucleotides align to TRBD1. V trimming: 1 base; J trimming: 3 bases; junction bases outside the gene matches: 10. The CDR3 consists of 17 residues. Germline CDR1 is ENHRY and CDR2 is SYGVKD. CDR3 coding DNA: TGTGCCATCAGTGAGTTATTTGACAGGGGCCCGGACACTGAAGCTTTCTTT. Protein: CAISELFDRGPDTEAFF.

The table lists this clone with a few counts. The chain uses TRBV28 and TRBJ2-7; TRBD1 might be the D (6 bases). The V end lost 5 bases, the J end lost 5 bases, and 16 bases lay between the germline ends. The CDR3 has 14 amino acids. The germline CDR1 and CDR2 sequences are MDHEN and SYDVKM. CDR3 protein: CASSIPYRVNEQYF. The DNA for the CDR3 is TGTGCCAGCAGTATACCCTACAGGGTTAACGAGCAGTACTTC.

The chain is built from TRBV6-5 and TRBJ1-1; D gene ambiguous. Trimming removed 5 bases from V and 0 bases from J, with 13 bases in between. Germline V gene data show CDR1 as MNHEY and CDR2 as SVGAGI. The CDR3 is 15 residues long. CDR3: CASSRYRALNTEAFF. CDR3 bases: TGTGCCAGCAGTAGATACAGAGCACTGAACACTGAAGCTTTCTTT.

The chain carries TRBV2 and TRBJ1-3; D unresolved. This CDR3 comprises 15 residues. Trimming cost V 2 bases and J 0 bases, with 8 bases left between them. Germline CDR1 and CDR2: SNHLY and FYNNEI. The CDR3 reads CASSEQTLSGNTIYF. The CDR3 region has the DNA TGTGCCAGCAGTGAACAGACACTCTCTGGAAACACCATATATTTT.